The clone carrying this TCR beta chain was picked up a small number of times. Its matching antigen is unknown. This sample is drawn from a study of response to subunit inactivated influenza vaccine. Whole-study findings and limits: There was a suggestion from the authors that each seasonal influenza vaccination recruits few new T cells.

TCRdb passed the RT-PCR reads through MiXCR, listing each CDR3 protein once. The table includes 550,000 to 800,000 distinct CDR3 sequences, approximately 13% detected once. CDR1 and CDR2 from the germline V gene are SGHTA and FQGNSA. The CDR3 has 15 amino acids. Trimming left V 6 bases short and J 0 bases short, with 13 bases between. The receptor was derived from a man aged 45-65 years who received an inactivated influenza vaccine. Source: PBMCs from blood, taken around 15 days before vaccination. This chain connects TRBV7-2 to TRBJ2-3; a weak D match, TRBD2 (5 bases). The CDR3 DNA reads as TGTGCCAGCAGATGGAGCGGAGACAGCACAGATACGCAGTATTTT. Protein sequence: CASRWSGDSTDTQYF.